This T cell receptor (beta chain) comes out of a study of CD8 T cells in ankylosing spondylitis. General study results and limits: Typical of ankylosing spondylitis blood, it appeared, was a TCR beta motif of about eight highly homologous variants. Matched synovial fluid from ankylosing spondylitis patients was reported to be enriched for disease-linked clones.

Via MiXCR, TCRdb re-called the 5' RACE reads, giving one row per CDR3 protein. The table includes 200,000 to 300,000 distinct CDR3 sequences, around 10% detected once. The trim removed 4 bases at V and 4 bases at J, leaving 4 bases unmatched. This CDR3 is built from 15 residues. Germline V CDR1 and CDR2: MGHRA, YSYEKL. This clonotype was counted ten times or more. Its antigen is not identified. The receptor was derived from a male donor with ankylosing spondylitis or in good health (not recorded which). The sample taken for sequencing was blood, either unsorted or a sorted T cell fraction (not recorded which). This chain links TRBV4-1 with TRBJ2-2; 9 bases agree with TRBD1. Written as DNA, the CDR3 is TGCGCCAGCAGCCGGGGACAGGGTGTCACCGGGGAGCTGTTTTTT. Its translation: CASSRGQGVTGELFF.